A single sample gave rise to the 6 T cell receptor beta chains below, sequenced in a study of beta chain features in type 1 diabetes. Whole-study results and caveats: Shortening that was moderate but significant affected the TCRB CDR3s of Type 1 diabetes patients in all four CD4+ subsets.

No cognate antigen is known for these TCRs. Sequenced material consisted of expressed TCRB transcripts (all of the isolated RNA was reverse transcribed). Measured with immunoSEQ multiplex PCR; TCRdb has only the in-frame clones, and not every one. The sample records 300,000 to 400,000 clones, about 13% being singletons. Sequencing used naive CD4+ T cells from blood. Every receptor here comes from a woman under 30 with type 1 diabetes.

The V call is TRBV11-2, the J call TRBJ2-1, with TRBD2 identical over 10 bases. Per germline, CDR1 SGHAT and CDR2 FQNNGV. The length of the CDR3 is 15 residues. V was clipped by 5 bases and J by 8 bases; unmatched bases: 9. CDR3 in amino acids: CASSVSSGSGDEQFF. For the CDR3, the DNA is TGTGCCAGCAGCGTCTCTAGCGGGAGCGGGGATGAGCAGTTCTTC.

CDR3 protein: CASSFDIGEVNTEAFF. The CDR3 nucleotides are TGCGCCAGCAGCTTTGATATTGGGGAGGTGAACACTGAAGCTTTCTTT. This chain joins TRBV5-1 and TRBJ1-1; D remains ambiguous. The germline V and J ends were trimmed by 2 bases and 0 bases, with 14 bases remaining between them. CDR3 length: 16 residues. Germline CDR1 is SGHRS and CDR2 is YFSETQ.

This clone occurred a few times. CDR3 coding DNA: TGTGCCAGCAGTGGACTAGCGGGAGAAGAGACCCAGTACTTC. Amino acids: CASSGLAGEETQYF. The chain couples TRBV6-1 to TRBJ2-5; 12 nucleotides line up with TRBD2. The junction had 0 bases not matched to a gene; V was cut back by 4 bases and J by 3 bases. This CDR3 spans 14 amino acids. The germline gives CDR1 MNHNS, CDR2 SASEGT.

This rearrangement joins TRBV15 to TRBJ2-1; 7 bases fit TRBD2. The V gene end was trimmed by 6 bases and the J gene end by 7 bases; junction bases not matched to a gene: 6. The CDR3 loop spans 13 amino acids. Germline V lookup: CDR1 LNHNV, CDR2 YYDKDF (reference sequence). The CDR3 loop reads CATRAWGGNEQFF. The CDR3 DNA reads as TGTGCCACCAGAGCTTGGGGGGGAAATGAGCAGTTCTTC.

The rearrangement links TRBV5-1 to TRBJ2-5; weak D call: TRBD2 (5 bases). V gave up 1 base and J gave up 5 bases, with 12 bases separating them. Germline V gene lookup returns CDR1 SGHRS and CDR2 YFSETQ. The CDR3 has 14 residues. The CDR3 DNA is TGCGCCAGCAGCTTGATTGCAGGCGGGGAGACCCAGTACTTC. This codes for CASSLIAGGETQYF.

The chain links TRBV7-2 to TRBJ2-1, with a possible D match to TRBD2 (6 bases). This CDR3 spans 14 amino acids. Per germline, CDR1 SGHTA and CDR2 FQGNSA. Trimming took 5 bases from V and 7 from J, leaving 15 bases between them. The CDR3 DNA follows: TGTGCCAGCAGCCCCGCCGGGGGACTGAATGAGCAGTTCTTC. This gives the protein CASSPAGGLNEQFF.